This T cell receptor (beta chain) emerged from a study of blood T cell repertoires in COVID-19 (dated by TCRdb to 2018 to 2020). Turning to the overall study: Samples from collaborators originated in the United States, Italy and Spain and spanned both the acute and convalescent phases of COVID-19. The material from the prospective study consisted of cDNA or gDNA derived from T cells, B-cell-depleted T cells, or PBMCs. Subjects who had been exposed to COVID-19, were actively infected with it, or had recovered from it provided the deeply sampled blood TCRbeta repertoires that made up the dataset. The repertoires were released in a freely available public database meant as a resource for research on the immune response to SARS-CoV-2. Samples were obtained from the ongoing ImmuneRACE study (first 160 participants) and from 1,254 subjects provided by 6 global collaborators. The sample metadata nearly always contained a de-identified subject ID, COVID-19 status, age in years and sex. Where HLA class I and class II types were available, the types were taken from metadata supplied by the sample provider, not from assay-based typing.

This clone occurred once. The antigen this receptor binds is unknown. No qualities accompany the bases; no much larger clone lies one base away. General study outcomes and caveats: The quantity of clinical and demographic metadata differed by source and by participant and was supplied without curation.

The CDR3 covers 15 residues, taking in both the cysteine and the phenylalanine. Kept here is only the CDR3 DNA, which spans 45 bases and is read in frame from base 1. CDR1 and CDR2 are read off the germline V gene as SGHRS and YFSETQ. Here V drops 0 bases and J drops 6 bases, and the junction holds 4 bases not matched to any gene. The immunoSEQ Assay, a bias-controlled multiplex PCR, was used to amplify TCRbeta CDR3 regions from genomic DNA. In the original analysis: The number of nucleated cells in each sample was estimated by amplification of reference gene primers within the assay. To quantify the absolute abundance of each unique TCRbeta CDR3 rearrangement, sequence reads were collapsed and filtered. Productive Simpson clonality was computed per sample as the square root of Simpson's diversity index over productive rearrangements. Imported from immuneACCESS, the table was reduced by TCRdb to in-frame sequences with V and J called. These copies leave out some clones; in studies compared against another copy, an unresolved V gene accounts for under half, and the cause of the remainder is not known. V and J calls and clone size follow that table, whereas D and trimming were derived from the DNA. The sample has tens of thousands of clones on record, around 75% of them singletons. The ten largest clones capture 15% to 20% of the sample.

Whole blood was collected in K2EDTA tubes by collaborating institutions according to the institutions' own protocols. For TCRbeta analysis, collaborators shipped samples as frozen whole blood, isolated PBMCs, or DNA extracted from either of those sample types. The clonotype was recovered from a woman over 75 with active or convalescent COVID-19. Sequencing was done on a sample of peripheral blood. The receptor chain draws on TRBV5-1 and TRBJ2-1; TRBD1 matches 9 bases in the middle. The DNA sequence follows: TGCGCCAGCAGCTTGGGGACAGGGGTAGGCAATGAGCAGTTCTTC. It is translated as CASSLGTGVGNEQFF.